The sequence of this T cell receptor (beta chain) was determined in a study of OX40 agonist ivuxolimab in advanced cancers. As for the study in general: Patients enrolled in dose escalation were diagnosed with hepatocellular carcinoma, melanoma, renal cell or head and neck cancer.

Generated by immunoSEQ multiplex PCR, the TCRdb table keeps only in-frame clones and is missing some. The sample carries about 80,000 clones, roughly 84% recorded once. The CDR3 has 15 amino acids. The V segment lost 1 base and the J segment 7 bases; nucleotides outside the gene matches: 6. Per the germline V gene, CDR1 is MDHEN and CDR2 is SYDVKM. This chain connects TRBV28 to TRBJ1-2, with 10 bases that match TRBD1. Sequences were derived from CD4+ or CD8+ T cells sorted from blood, sampled in a trial of the OX40 agonist ivuxolimab. The TCR was taken from an adult with an advanced solid tumor such as melanoma, head and neck, liver or kidney cancer. CDR3 loop: CASSLLGQGVLGYTF. CDR3 coding DNA: TGTGCCAGCAGTTTATTAGGACAGGGGGTTCTTGGCTACACCTTC.